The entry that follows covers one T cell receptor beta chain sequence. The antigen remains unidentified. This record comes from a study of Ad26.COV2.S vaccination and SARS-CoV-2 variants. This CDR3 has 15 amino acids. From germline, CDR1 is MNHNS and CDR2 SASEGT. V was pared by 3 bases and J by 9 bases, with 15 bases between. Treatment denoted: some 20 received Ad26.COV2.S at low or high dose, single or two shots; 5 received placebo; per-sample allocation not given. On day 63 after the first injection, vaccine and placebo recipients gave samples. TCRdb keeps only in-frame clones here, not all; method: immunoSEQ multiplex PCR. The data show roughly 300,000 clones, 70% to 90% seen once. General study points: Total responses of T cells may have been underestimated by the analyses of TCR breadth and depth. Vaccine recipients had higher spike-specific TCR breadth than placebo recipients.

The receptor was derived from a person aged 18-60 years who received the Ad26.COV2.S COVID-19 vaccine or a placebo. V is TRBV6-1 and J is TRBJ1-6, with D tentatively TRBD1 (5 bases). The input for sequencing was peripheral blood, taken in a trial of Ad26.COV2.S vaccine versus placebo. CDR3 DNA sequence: TGTGCCAGCAGTGAGAGGGGTCAGCCGGCTTCACCCCTCCACTTT. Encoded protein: CASSERGQPASPLHF.